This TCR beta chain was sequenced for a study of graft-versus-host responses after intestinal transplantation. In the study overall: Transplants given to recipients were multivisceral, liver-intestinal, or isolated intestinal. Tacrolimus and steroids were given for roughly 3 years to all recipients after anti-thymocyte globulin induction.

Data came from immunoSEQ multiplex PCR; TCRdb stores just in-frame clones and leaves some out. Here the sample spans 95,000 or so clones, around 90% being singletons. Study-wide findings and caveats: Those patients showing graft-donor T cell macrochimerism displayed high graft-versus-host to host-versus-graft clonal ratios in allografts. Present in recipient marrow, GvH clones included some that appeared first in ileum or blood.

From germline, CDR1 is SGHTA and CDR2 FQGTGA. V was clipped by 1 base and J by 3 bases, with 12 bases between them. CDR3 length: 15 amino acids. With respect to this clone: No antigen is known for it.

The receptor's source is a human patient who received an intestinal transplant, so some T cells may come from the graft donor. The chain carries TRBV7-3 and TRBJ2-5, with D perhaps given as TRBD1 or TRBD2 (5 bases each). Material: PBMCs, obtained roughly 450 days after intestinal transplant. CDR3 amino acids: CASSLMGGTEETQYF. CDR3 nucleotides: TGTGCCAGCAGCTTAATGGGTGGGACCGAAGAGACCCAGTACTTC.